This TCR beta chain was recorded in a study of cytomegalovirus exposure and HLA in healthy donors (dated by TCRdb to 2016 to 2017). For the wider study: An earlier analysis of several hundred of the donors reported more than 250 Gb of sequence data and around 110 million unique TCR beta sequences from 190 million or so T cells. An early release that covered about 600 HLA-typed donors contained approximately 300 gigabases of sequencing data and 85 million to 100 million unique TCR sequences. The genetic ancestry cluster associated with self-reported Caucasian donors included approximately 85% of the 300 to 450 genotyped donors. The study aimed to test whether signatures of past pathogen exposure could be identified by cataloging public T cell receptors. The T cell repertoires of 670 or so subjects were profiled by immunosequencing and related to cytomegalovirus serostatus. Besides the first cohort of hundreds of subjects, a separate validation cohort made up of roughly 130 different subjects was used. The study combined high-throughput TCR immunosequencing, statistical association of individual TCRs with disease status, and machine learning to predict cytomegalovirus infection status. A later analysis re-analyzed previously published TCR beta repertoires from 666 donors and added high-resolution HLA genotyping to study TCR occurrence patterns. In the later analysis, no new phenotypic data were used to find candidate immune exposures; instead, reliance was placed on TCR beta sequences and their occurrence across donors. To decide whether each TCR beta V gene segment behaved as functional or pseudogenic, an earlier analysis of some 600 of the donors relied on high-throughput TCR beta sequencing. Donor age, sex, ethnicity and CMV serostatus were collected together with the repertoire data. A later genetic analysis took genome-wide SNP genotypes for about three fifths of the 666 donors and used that subset as a discovery cohort. Every repertoire in the discovery cohort had been generated on one and the same sequencing platform. HLA typing included class I and class II loci at four-digit resolution. The number of donors typed differed by locus, with 629-630 for A, B, C, DRB1 and DQB1, around 520 for DQA1, 600 to 610 for DPA1, and approximately 470 for DPB1. Because of strong linkage in the cohort, five DR-DQ haplotypes were treated as single units for association and clustering. Across around 400 genotyped donors of the cohort, an average of roughly 250,000 unique TCR beta nucleotide sequences per donor were sequenced, and 15% to 20% of those sequences were non-productive.

The cohort comprised hundreds of healthy bone marrow donors. Cohort members were all nominally healthy when sampled, although unrecorded immune exposures were likely present. The donor was CMV seronegative and belonged to the group of 352 seronegative cohort members. A peripheral blood sample was collected from each donor, and TCR beta sequencing was performed on peripheral blood mononuclear cells. The Qiagen DNeasy Blood Extraction Kit was used to extract genomic DNA from the blood cell samples. Details on this clone: Its antigen remains undetermined.

The junction carries 10 bases between V and J, which are trimmed by 2 bases and 2 bases respectively. CDR1 and CDR2 are drawn from the germline V gene: MNHEY, SVGAGI. From its cysteine to its phenylalanine, the CDR3 spans 15 amino acids. The retained sequence is limited to the CDR3, 45 bases, with the frame set at the first base. The paper as a whole reports these results and caveats: Strong co-occurrence of HLA alleles, especially DR and DQ, made assigning TCR associations to individual alleles difficult. According to a later analysis, TCR association rates differed among HLA loci, with DRB1 alleles showing the most associated TCRs and HLA-C alleles showing the fewest. The cohort was sequenced for TCR beta chains only, and without alpha or paired-chain data the features that could be detected were limited. According to a later analysis, most CMV-associated TCR beta chains appeared to be HLA-restricted, and the HLA associations seemed to be driven largely by CMV exposure. In an earlier analysis of about 600 of the donors, most TCR beta V segments appeared in productive rearrangements about 87% or about 30% of the time, broadly matching IMGT annotations. While some public TCRs were present in many individuals, most TCR sequences turned up only very rarely across donors. The presence/absence analyses assumed that sequencing depth was roughly uniform across donors, and that assumption may not be true. In a later analysis, HLA-associated TCR beta chains were found to be more clonally expanded and to have lower generation probabilities than equally common non-associated chains. In both the original and validation cohorts, the classifier was reported to diagnose cytomegalovirus status with high specificity and sensitivity. It was suggested by the authors that the approach could potentially be generalized to other disease states and immunological phenotypes. Because the 87-base-pair reads could not distinguish some IMGT-functional V segments, including TRBV6-2 and TRBV6-3, those segments were excluded. Linkage disequilibrium might explain the correlated functional status among segregating V segments, but an unknown experimental factor could not be ruled out. Immune exposure information for the cohort was limited to CMV serostatus. In a later genetic analysis, a missense DCLRE1C variant was associated with V-gene and J-gene trimming of TCR beta chains, and the association was replicated in an independent cohort. A further reported finding was that TCR beta sequences accurately predicted the HLA-A and HLA-B alleles for most subjects in the first cohort. The earlier analysis of some 540 of the donors excluded approximately 17 rarely observed V segments, including chromosome 9 orphons, because counts were too low. In vitro tests confirmed that a few of the cytomegalovirus-associated TCR beta chains recognize cytomegalovirus antigens. A group of highly shared sequence variants was considered likely to be a technical artifact of the sequencing pipeline. Because some donors lacked HLA typing at each locus, the association tests relied only on the typed subset. At a false discovery rate of 0.05, a later analysis linked 15,000 to 20,000 TCR beta sequences to specific HLA alleles. Compared with the approximately 670-donor mean, donors in an Asian-associated ancestry cluster had fewer N-insertions in productive TCRs, according to a later genetic analysis. In the study, approximately 150 TCR beta chains were listed as associated with cytomegalovirus. A later analysis reported that several top co-occurrence clusters appeared linked to parvovirus B19, influenza, CMV and Epstein-Barr virus.

Libraries were made using the immunoSEQ multiplex PCR assay. For the multiplex PCR, a mixture combining 60 forward primers for TCR Vbeta segments and 13 reverse primers for TCR Jbeta segments was used. The CDR3 region of rearranged TCR beta genes was amplified from genomic DNA with a multiplex PCR assay. On the Illumina HiSeq System, the amplified TCR beta libraries were sequenced as 87-base-pair reads. As for the authors' bioinformatics: A later analysis counted approximately 84 million unique TCR beta chains across the roughly 700 repertoires, and 9 million to 14 million of these chains were shared by at least two donors. Raw reads were error-corrected and collapsed into unique sequences by a nearest-neighbor algorithm in which closely related sequences were merged to remove PCR and sequencing errors. To assign V, D and J gene segments, CDR3 sequences were aligned to IMGT reference sequences. For a sequence to be retained, at least a six-nucleotide match to both a V gene segment and a J gene segment was required. Rearrangements were called productive when the CDR3 lacked stop codons and stayed in frame with V and J; all others were non-productive. CDR3 was defined by IMGT convention, running from the second conserved V-encoded cysteine to the conserved J-encoded phenylalanine. The earlier analysis of about 640 of the donors excluded any sequence lacking an unambiguous match to a single V gene segment. In an earlier analysis of a few hundred of the donors, a V segment was called functional when productive rearrangements were above 56.7%, and segregating when the standard deviation between donors exceeded 5%. A statistical classification framework was built to diagnose cytomegalovirus status from the catalog of TCR beta chain sequences. A later analysis assigned V and J genes by comparing TCR nucleotide sequences with IMGT/GENE-DB human TR gene sequences. Using the TCRdist pipeline, a later analysis assigned CDR3 sequences along with most-parsimonious VDJ recombination scenarios. In a later analysis, each TCR beta chain was defined by its CDR3 amino acid sequence together with its V-gene family, and reads without a unique V-gene family were excluded. In a later analysis, nearly 600 highly shared, low-generation-probability nucleotide sequences were removed to address suspected cross-contamination and a sequencing artifact. For each public chain, a later analysis derived a clonal expansion index from normalized ranks of inferred template counts within each repertoire. In a later analysis, generation probabilities were computed using a VDJ recombination model fitted to out-of-frame rearrangements, and the results were checked against IGoR. Hypergeometric tests were used in a later analysis to score TCR-TCR, TCR-HLA and TCR-CMV co-occurrence, with a repertoire-size bias correction applied to the TCR pairs. A later analysis estimated false discovery rates by permuting HLA or CMV assignments 20 times. In a later analysis, co-occurring TCRs were grouped using DBSCAN, with TCRdist sequence similarity added in when clustering inside HLA-allele-positive subsets. Repertoires with fewer than 30,000 or more than 120,000 public chains were left out of co-occurrence clustering, as were a handful of repertoires with anomalous nucleotide sharing. TCRdb stores this immuneACCESS table with in-frame sequences only. Part of the clones is absent; in the studies checked, under half of the shortfall reflects unresolved V genes, and no reason is known for the rest. V and J calls and clone size are those listed in that table; D and trimming were worked out from the DNA. This specimen's table enumerates 70,000 to 80,000 clones. Clones ranked in the top ten supply roughly 2.6% of the sample.

Specimen: PBMCs. The chain is made from TRBV6-5 and TRBJ1-5; TRBD1 is a weak D gene call, 6 bases matching. The sequence derives from a man aged 35-49 years in good health and CMV-seronegative. The CDR3 region reads CASSYTQGGNQPQHF. At the DNA level, the sequence is TGTGCCAGCAGTTACACACAGGGCGGCAATCAGCCCCAGCATTTT.